This T cell receptor beta chain came from a study of cytomegalovirus exposure and HLA in healthy donors. Findings and limits, study-wide: What a later analysis showed was that several of the most significant clusters appeared linked to common viral pathogens. DRB1 had the most TCR associations and HLA-C the fewest, a later analysis found, with rates varying by HLA locus. Within a later analysis, the majority of CMV-associated TCR beta chains appeared HLA-restricted.

A multiplex PCR was run with 60 Vbeta primers and 13 Jbeta primers. Per the original methods: Later, an analysis found 75 million to 90 million unique TCR beta chains, and roughly 9.9 million of these were shared. Assay used: immunoSEQ multiplex PCR; TCRdb lists only in-frame clones, some missing. V, J and clone size derive from that table, while D and trimming were established from the DNA sequence. This table holds some 120,000 clones, 8.5% found once. CDR1 is SGDLS and CDR2 is YYNGEE in the germline V gene. This CDR3 region has 15 residues. Trimming shortened V by 4 bases and J by 4 bases, and 17 bases separated the two germline ends. This clone was recorded a few times. Its antigen is still unknown.

This chain connects TRBV9 to TRBJ2-5; D is possibly TRBD2 (7 bases). The sequenced sample consisted of PBMCs. The source of this sequence is a man aged 35 to 55 in good health and CMV-seronegative. The DNA of the CDR3 is TGTGCCAGCAGCCAATGGGGAGGGACATTAGAGACCCAGTACTTC. This translates into CASSQWGGTLETQYF.